These 29 T cell receptor beta chains were all obtained from the same sample, sequenced in a study of blood T cell repertoires in COVID-19. Measured with immunoSEQ multiplex PCR; TCRdb has only the in-frame clones, and not every one. The table shows 200,000 to 250,000 clones, with around 85% occurring only once. The sequencing input was peripheral blood. Receptor source: a man aged 55 to 69 with acute or convalescent COVID-19.

The chain has TRBV5-8 and TRBJ1-5, with D perhaps matching TRBD1 (5 bases). The germline V gene has CDR1 SGHTS and CDR2 YDEGEE. The CDR3 runs 16 residues. Trimming removed 0 bases from V and 1 base from J, with 11 bases in between. The chain's CDR3 is CASSLDRFASNQPQHF. CDR3 bases: TGTGCCAGCAGCTTGGACAGGTTCGCGAGCAATCAGCCCCAGCATTTT.

This sequence joins TRBV7-9 and TRBJ2-7, with D tentatively TRBD2 (5 bases). The CDR3 covers 15 residues. Trimming took off 5 bases at V and 5 bases at J, with 19 bases between the two ends. Germline-derived CDR1 and CDR2 are SEHNR and FQNEAQ (reference sequence). This CDR3 reads CASSPISGSSNEQYF. In nucleotides, the CDR3 is TGTGCCAGCAGCCCCATAAGTGGGAGTAGTAACGAGCAGTACTTC.

The rearrangement uses TRBV11-2 and TRBJ2-1; TRBD1 aligns across 11 bases. Germline lookup yields CDR1 SGHAT and CDR2 FQNNGV. The CDR3 loop spans 16 amino acids. J gave up 7 bases and V 2 bases, and 7 bases lay outside the gene matches. The DNA of the CDR3 is TGTGCCAGCAGCTTACTCGGGACAGGGGGAGCGAATGAGCAGTTCTTC. It specifies CASSLLGTGGANEQFF.

The CDR3 is CASREDRGGKNIQYF. For the CDR3, the DNA is TGTGCCAGCAGGGAAGACAGGGGTGGCAAAAACATTCAGTACTTC. The chain has TRBV6-6 and TRBJ2-4; 8 bases are a match to TRBD1. CDR3 length: 15 amino acids. CDR1 is MNHNY and CDR2 is SVGAGI in the germline V gene (reference sequence). V trimming: 6 bases; J trimming: 3 bases; junction bases outside the gene matches: 7.

The gene calls are TRBV6-5 and TRBJ2-3, with TRBD1 matching 7 bases. This CDR3 is 14 amino acids long. The V gene end was trimmed by 6 bases and the J gene end by 4 bases; junction bases not matched to a gene: 7. CDR1 is MNHEY, CDR2 SVGAGI, per germline. The CDR3 here is CASRYRGVPDTQYF. In nucleotides, the CDR3 is TGTGCCAGCAGATACAGGGGTGTCCCAGATACGCAGTATTTT.

The CDR3 DNA is TGTGCCAGTAGTCCCTTGGCAGGGTCGAGCTCTGGAAACACCATATATTTT. It specifies CASSPLAGSSSGNTIYF. This chain connects TRBV19 to TRBJ1-3, with D maybe TRBD1 (5 bases). CDR1 LNHDA and CDR2 SQIVND come from the germline V gene (reference sequence). Deletions cut 5 bases from V and 0 bases from J, with 17 bases between. The CDR3 is 17 residues long. The full variable domain, in which reference TRBV19 and TRBJ1-3 provide the parts outside the CDR3, is DGGITQSPKYLFRKEGQNVTLSCEQNLNHDAMYWYRQDPGQGLRLIYYSQIVNDFQKGDIAEGYSVSREKKESFPLTVTSAQKNPTAFYLCASSPLAGSSSGNTIYFGEGSWLTVV.

CDR3 loop: CASSSLQGPNQPQHF. The CDR3 nucleotides read TGTGCCAGCAGCTCGCTACAGGGGCCGAATCAGCCCCAGCATTTT. This sequence joins TRBV6-5 and TRBJ1-5; TRBD1 aligns across 7 bases. The CDR3 length is 15 residues. Germline values: CDR1 MNHEY, CDR2 SVGAGI. V lost 6 bases to trimming and J lost 4 bases; unmatched junction nucleotides: 9.

This clone occurred once. The rearrangement uses TRBV12-3 or TRBV12-4 and TRBJ1-2, with 8 nucleotides matching TRBD1. The CDR3 spans 13 residues. Losses at the gene ends were 5 bases for V and 7 bases for J; bases not matched to a gene: 6. In DNA form, the CDR3 reads TGTGCCAGCAGTCCGGACAGGGTTTCTGGCTACACCTTC. It is translated as CASSPDRVSGYTF.

With regard to this clone: One end of the junction varies from germline; a read error may be responsible. The rearrangement joins TRBV7-7 to TRBJ2-2; 8 nucleotides line up with TRBD2. The length of the CDR3 is 13 residues. Germline V CDR1 and CDR2: SSHAT, FNYEAQ (reference sequence). CDR3 in amino acids: CASSTREGRELFF. For the CDR3, the DNA is TGTGCTAGCAGCACCCGGGAGGGGCGGGAGCTGTTTTTT.

The gene calls are TRBV13 and TRBJ1-5; 7 nucleotides agree with TRBD1. The germline gives CDR1 PRHDT, CDR2 FYEKMQ (reference sequence). This CDR3 is 13 amino acids long. V lost 3 bases to trimming and J lost 7 bases; unmatched junction nucleotides: 3. This CDR3 is CASSLQGEQPQHF. The CDR3 bases are TGTGCCAGCAGCTTGCAGGGGGAACAGCCCCAGCATTTT.

V usage is TRBV10-3 and J usage is TRBJ2-7, with 7 bases identical to TRBD1. The germline V gene has CDR1 ENHRY and CDR2 SYGVKD. The CDR3 runs 14 residues. J was trimmed by 6 bases and V by 5 bases; bases with no gene match: 10. The CDR3 DNA is TGTGCCATCAGTCCCGGGACAGAACCACTCGAGCAGTACTTC. Its protein product is CAISPGTEPLEQYF.

The genes are TRBV7-2 and TRBJ2-4; 7 nucleotides agree with TRBD1. This CDR3 has 14 amino acids. From germline, CDR1 is SGHTA and CDR2 FQGNSA. The V gene end was trimmed by 6 bases and the J gene end by 5 bases; junction bases not matched to a gene: 7. The CDR3 DNA reads as TGTGCCAGCAGGCCAGGGACAGCTGAAAACATTCAGTACTTC. Its protein is CASRPGTAENIQYF.

V gene TRBV25-1 combines with J gene TRBJ2-3; a weak D match, TRBD1 (7 bases). CDR3 length: 17 amino acids. Germline CDR1 is MGHDK and CDR2 is SYGVNS. V lost 8 bases to trimming and J lost 2 bases, with 23 bases between them. CDR3 nucleotide sequence: TGTGCCAGCGGAGGGGGCAGGGCACCCCCTTACACAGATACGCAGTATTTT. Its translation: CASGGGRAPPYTDTQYF.

This chain joins TRBV2 and TRBJ2-3, with D possibly TRBD2 on 5 matching bases. CDR1 is SNHLY, CDR2 FYNNEI, per germline. The CDR3 is made up of 14 amino acids. The ends were cut back, 8 bases at V and 6 bases at J, with 18 bases in the middle. In nucleotides, the CDR3 is TGTGCCAGCCAAAAGGTTGCACTAGATGATACGCAGTATTTT. Its protein product is CASQKVALDDTQYF. Full variable domain (remainder filled in from reference TRBV2 and TRBJ2-3): EPEVTQTPSHQVTQMGQEVILRCVPISNHLYFYWYRQILGQKVEFLVSFYNNEISEKSEIFDDQFSVERPDGSNFTLKIRSTKLEDSAMYFCASQKVALDDTQYFGPGTRLTVL.

This clone appeared many times. The same CDR3 can be traced to other DNA sequences in this sample. The chain has TRBV5-1 and TRBJ1-3, with D hard to call. This CDR3 is 14 amino acids long. The V end was cut by 0 bases, the J end by 3 bases, with 7 bases between. CDR1 SGHRS and CDR2 YFSETQ come from the germline V gene. The CDR3 sequence is CASSLAGIGNTIYF. CDR3 nucleotides: TGCGCCAGCAGCTTGGCGGGTATTGGAAACACCATATATTTT.

The sample holds one count of this clone. J is TRBJ2-7 and V is TRBV14; tentatively, D is TRBD2 (5 bases). In germline, CDR1 is SGHDN, CDR2 FVKESK. The germline V and J ends were trimmed by 4 bases and 4 bases, with 17 bases remaining between them. This CDR3 is built from 15 residues. CDR3 in amino acids: CASSPWGDNGYEQYF. CDR3 coding DNA: TGTGCCAGCAGCCCATGGGGAGACAACGGATACGAGCAGTACTTC. Complete variable domain (other parts from reference TRBV14 and TRBJ2-7): EAGVTQFPSHSVIEKGQTVTLRCDPISGHDNLYWYRRVMGKEIKFLLHFVKESKQDESGMPNNRFLAERTGGTYSTLKVQPAELEDSGVYFCASSPWGDNGYEQYFGPGTRLTVT.

This chain links TRBV6-9 with TRBJ1-1, with 9 bases aligning to TRBD1. After removal of 2 bases from V and 1 base from J, the junction contained 8 bases not matched to a gene. Germline V gene sequence: CDR1 MNHGY, CDR2 SVAAGI. This CDR3 spans 17 amino acids. CDR3 nucleotide sequence: TGTGCCAGCAGTTATATGAAGTGGGGACAGGGGAACACTGAAGCTTTCTTT. Its protein product is CASSYMKWGQGNTEAFF.

This clone was detected once. The chain joins TRBV2 to TRBJ1-1, with 11 bases lining up with TRBD1. This CDR3 region has 18 residues. The trim removed 1 base at V and 3 bases at J, leaving 10 bases unmatched. The germline CDR1 and CDR2 sequences are SNHLY and FYNNEI. CDR3 sequence: CASSEGGGQGAIYTEAFF. CDR3 nucleotide sequence: TGTGCCAGCAGTGAAGGAGGTGGACAGGGGGCTATCTACACTGAAGCTTTCTTT.

The J gene is TRBJ2-5, the V gene TRBV3-1 (or the pseudogene TRBV3-2), with D maybe TRBD2 (6 bases). The CDR3 contains 15 residues. Trimming pared 5 bases from V and 5 bases from J, leaving 18 bases between. From germline, CDR1 is LGHDT and CDR2 YNNKEL (reference sequence). This chain's CDR3 is CASSLWGEVTETQYF. The CDR3 region has the DNA TGTGCCAGCAGCTTATGGGGGGAGGTAACGGAGACCCAGTACTTC.

The V call is TRBV14, the J call TRBJ1-3; D gene unclear. V was shortened by 4 bases and J by 5 bases, with 6 bases between the two germline ends. Looked up from germline, CDR1 is SGHDN and CDR2 is FVKESK. The CDR3 has 12 residues. This chain's CDR3 is CASSLNRNTIYF. In DNA, the CDR3 is TGTGCCAGCAGCCTTAACAGAAACACCATATATTTT.

This chain connects TRBV29-1 to TRBJ2-5; 7 nucleotides match TRBD1. J was trimmed by 5 bases and V by 4 bases; bases with no gene match: 4. This CDR3 is 12 amino acids long. Per the germline V gene, CDR1 is SQVTM and CDR2 is ANQGSEA. CDR3 DNA sequence: TGCAGCGTTGGACAGGGTTACGAGACCCAGTACTTC. Residues: CSVGQGYETQYF.

The chain recombines TRBV5-4 with TRBJ1-3, with 8 bases matching TRBD1. Germline loops: CDR1 SGHNT, CDR2 YYREEE (reference sequence). The CDR3 runs 15 residues. V lost 3 bases and J lost 2; bases outside the gene matches: 4. CDR3 sequence (DNA): TGTGCCAGCAGCTCGGACAGGGTGGCTGGAAACACCATATATTTT. It yields the protein CASSSDRVAGNTIYF.

CDR3 loop: CASNTRTGGYGYTF. The CDR3 coding sequence is TGCGCCAGCAACACCCGAACAGGGGGCTATGGCTACACCTTC. The chain has TRBV5-1 and TRBJ1-2; 8 bases line up with TRBD1. The CDR3 runs 14 residues. CDR1 is SGHRS and CDR2 is YFSETQ in the germline V gene. After removal of 6 bases from V and 4 bases from J, the junction contained 8 bases not matched to a gene.

The chain carries TRBV19 and TRBJ2-5; TRBD2 matches 11 bases. Germline CDR1 and CDR2: LNHDA and SQIVND (reference sequence). The CDR3 length is 14 residues. V trimming: 5 bases; J trimming: 5 bases; junction bases outside the gene matches: 4. The CDR3 sequence: CASSELAGGETQYF. CDR3 coding DNA: TGTGCCAGTAGTGAGTTAGCGGGAGGGGAGACCCAGTACTTC.

This rearrangement joins TRBV27 to TRBJ2-7; 7 positions agree with TRBD1. Germline CDR1 reads MNHEY; CDR2 reads SMNVEV (reference sequence). Losses at the gene ends were 4 bases for V and 0 bases for J; bases not matched to a gene: 3. This CDR3 is 14 amino acids long. The CDR3 DNA follows: TGTGCCAGCAGTTGGGACAGCAACTCCTACGAGCAGTACTTC. Translating it yields CASSWDSNSYEQYF.

The chain uses TRBV28 and TRBJ1-1; D is possibly TRBD1 (5 bases). The CDR3 has 15 amino acids. V was trimmed by 3 bases and J by 0 bases, leaving 11 bases between them. Germline V gene lookup returns CDR1 MDHEN and CDR2 SYDVKM. The CDR3 bases are TGTGCCAGCAGTTTTTGGGGGGTAATGAACACTGAAGCTTTCTTT. Residues: CASSFWGVMNTEAFF. Full variable domain (rest looked up from reference TRBV28 and TRBJ1-1): DVKVTQSSRYLVKRTGEKVFLECVQDMDHENMFWYRQDPGLGLRLIYFSYDVKMKEKGDIPEGYSVSREKKERFSLILESASTNQTSMYLCASSFWGVMNTEAFFGQGTRLTVV.

This clone has only a few counts. V is TRBV19 and J is TRBJ1-6; 9 bases are shared with TRBD1. The CDR3 is made up of 14 amino acids. The trim removed 6 bases at V and 7 bases at J, leaving 4 bases unmatched. Germline CDR1 and CDR2: LNHDA and SQIVND (reference sequence). In nucleotides, the CDR3 is TGTGCCAGTAGAACCGGGACAGGGAATTCACCCCTCCACTTT. Amino acids: CASRTGTGNSPLHF.

The chain recombines TRBV28 with TRBJ1-1, with D maybe TRBD1 (6 bases). V was trimmed by 5 bases and J by 4 bases, leaving 11 bases between them. The CDR3 runs to 13 residues. Germline V gene data show CDR1 as MDHEN and CDR2 as SYDVKM. CDR3 protein: CASSLQGGTEAFF. Written as DNA, the CDR3 is TGTGCCAGCAGTCTACAGGGTGGCACTGAAGCTTTCTTT.

The chain uses TRBV30 and TRBJ1-4; 7 bases fit TRBD1. Germline CDR1 and CDR2: GTSNPN and SVGIG (reference sequence). This CDR3 has 14 residues. Trimming at V came to 2 bases and at J to 5 bases, leaving 5 bases not matched to a gene. This CDR3 is CAWSNQGGNEKLFF. Written as DNA, the CDR3 is TGTGCCTGGAGTAATCAGGGGGGCAATGAAAAACTGTTTTTT.